These 20 T cell receptor beta chains were all obtained from the same sample, sequenced in a study of cytomegalovirus exposure and HLA in healthy donors. The PCR made use of 60 Vbeta and 13 Jbeta primers. Libraries were prepared by immunoSEQ multiplex PCR; TCRdb keeps only in-frame clonotypes and omits some of them. Among under 150,000 clones, about four fifths were seen once, and the ten largest hold roughly 2%. Sequencing was carried out using PBMCs. Every receptor here comes from a young man in good health and CMV-seronegative.

The chain uses TRBV28 and TRBJ1-2; the match to TRBD1 covers 8 bases. CDR3 size: 14 residues. In germline, CDR1 is MDHEN, CDR2 SYDVKM. Germline trimming cut 3 bases from V and 4 bases from J; bases unmatched to any gene: 4. CDR3 DNA sequence: TGTGCCAGCAGTTTTTTCGGACAGGGCTATGGCTACACCTTC. Its translation: CASSFFGQGYGYTF.

The rearrangement joins TRBV7-2 to TRBJ1-4; no clear D. There are 12 residues in the CDR3. The germline CDR1 and CDR2 sequences are SGHTA and FQGNSA. The V and J ends lost 3 bases and 13 bases respectively, with 12 bases between them. DNA of the CDR3: TGTGCCAGCAGCTTCGACACCGGAAGACTGTTTTTT. This gives the protein CASSFDTGRLFF.

V usage is TRBV5-6 and J usage is TRBJ2-1, with 8 bases fitting TRBD2. J lost 7 bases, V lost 4 bases, and 7 bases had no gene match. The CDR3 extends over 14 amino acids. Germline V gene data show CDR1 as SGHDT and CDR2 as YYEEEE. DNA of the CDR3: TGTGCCAGCAGCCGGGAGGGCTTTGGTAATGAGCAGTTCTTC. This codes for CASSREGFGNEQFF.

The rearrangement joins TRBV6-1 to TRBJ2-7; 10 nucleotides line up with TRBD1. From germline, CDR1 is MNHNS and CDR2 SASEGT. V was clipped by 2 bases and J by 6 bases; unmatched bases: 10. The CDR3 is made up of 16 amino acids. This chain's CDR3 is CASSEFLSTGGREQYF. DNA of the CDR3: TGTGCCAGCAGTGAATTTCTCTCGACAGGGGGCCGCGAGCAGTACTTC.

This clone was observed a few times. The chain combines TRBV5-1 with TRBJ1-3; the match to TRBD1 covers 7 bases. CDR1 is SGHRS, CDR2 YFSETQ, per germline. V trimming: 5 bases; J trimming: 3 bases; junction bases outside the gene matches: 2. The CDR3 loop spans 13 amino acids. The CDR3 reads CASRRQGGNTIYF. The CDR3 nucleotides are TGCGCCAGCAGAAGACAGGGTGGAAACACCATATATTTT.

This chain joins TRBV11-2 and TRBJ1-1; a weak D match, TRBD1 (5 bases). CDR3 length: 14 amino acids. V was trimmed by 0 bases and J by 1 base, leaving 6 bases between them. CDR1 and CDR2 (germline): SGHAT, FQNNGV. This chain's CDR3 is CASSLETANTEAFF. CDR3 nucleotide sequence: TGTGCCAGCAGCTTAGAGACAGCGAACACTGAAGCTTTCTTT.

This chain joins TRBV30 and TRBJ2-7; D is unresolved. Germline V lookup: CDR1 GTSNPN, CDR2 SVGIG (reference sequence). V gave up 2 bases and J gave up 2 bases, with 7 bases separating them. The CDR3 sequence is 12 residues long. CDR3 sequence reads: CAWSSQAYEQYF. The CDR3, as DNA: TGTGCCTGGAGTTCACAAGCCTACGAGCAGTACTTC.

This clone was picked up a small number of times. The rearrangement joins TRBV2 to TRBJ1-1; 8 nucleotides agree with TRBD1. The CDR3 is 12 amino acids. The junction had 8 bases not matched to a gene; V was cut back by 5 bases and J by 12 bases. Germline V lookup: CDR1 SNHLY, CDR2 FYNNEI. The CDR3 spells CASSRAGGVTFF. The CDR3 DNA sequence: TGTGCCAGCAGTCGTGCAGGGGGCGTAACTTTCTTT.

The J gene is TRBJ1-6, the V gene TRBV11-2, with 9 bases fitting TRBD1. This CDR3 has 12 amino acids. Germline CDR1 is SGHAT and CDR2 is FQNNGV. Trimming at V came to 3 bases and at J to 14 bases, leaving 2 bases not matched to a gene. CDR3 protein: CASSLDRGTLHF. CDR3 coding DNA: TGTGCCAGCAGCTTGGACAGGGGAACCCTCCACTTT. The complete variable domain, with remaining parts taken from reference TRBV11-2 and TRBJ1-6, reads EAGVAQSPRYKIIEKRQSVAFWCNPISGHATLYWYQQILGQGPKLLIQFQNNGVVDDSQLPKDRFSAERLKGVDSTLKIQPAKLEDSAVYLCASSLDRGTLHFGNGTRLTVT.

The table lists this clone with a few counts. Sequence at one end of the junction differs from germline and may be a read error. The sample contains more than one DNA sequence encoding this CDR3. The rearrangement joins TRBV6-5 to TRBJ1-2; 8 bases map to TRBD1. This CDR3 spans 14 amino acids. CDR1 is MNHEY, CDR2 SVGAGI, per germline. The DNA of the CDR3 is TGTGCCAGCAGTCCGGACAGGGTGGGGTATGGCTACCCCTTC. It encodes CASSPDRVGYGYPF.

A remark on this clone: A read error may account for a junction end that differs from germline. This sequence joins TRBV7-7 and TRBJ2-1; TRBD1 might be the D (5 bases). CDR1 and CDR2 (germline): SSHAT, FNYEAQ (reference sequence). There are 15 residues in the CDR3. The chain's CDR3 is CASSLAAGPYNEQFF. As DNA, the CDR3 is TGTGCTAGCAGCTTAGCAGCAGGGCCCTACAATGAGCAGTTCTTC.

This chain links TRBV10-1 with TRBJ2-5, with D perhaps TRBD1 (6 bases). V was shortened by 6 bases and J by 4 bases, with 9 bases between the two germline ends. Germline V gene lookup returns CDR1 WNHNN and CDR2 SYGVQD (reference sequence). The length of the CDR3 is 12 residues. The CDR3 DNA reads TGCGCCAGCAGCAGGGGCCCAGAGACCCAGTACTTC. As protein: CASSRGPETQYF.

The chain links TRBV2 to TRBJ1-6; 8 nucleotides align to TRBD1. This CDR3 region has 18 residues. V dropped 7 bases and J dropped 6; count of bases not matched to a gene: 17. The germline V gene has CDR1 SNHLY and CDR2 FYNNEI. For the CDR3, the DNA is TGTGCCAGCATCGGAATGGCAGGGGGCGCGGGGTCTAATTCACCCCTCCACTTT. It is translated as CASIGMAGGAGSNSPLHF.

This clone was picked up a small number of times. Other DNA sequences within the sample encode an identical CDR3. The genes are TRBV27 and TRBJ1-5; 8 positions match TRBD1. CDR1 is MNHEY and CDR2 is SMNVEV in the germline V gene (reference sequence). Trimming removed 2 bases from V and 7 bases from J; junction bases left unmatched: 4. This CDR3 contains 14 residues. The CDR3 region is CASSLGQGGQPQHF. The DNA for the CDR3 is TGTGCCAGCAGTTTAGGACAGGGAGGACAGCCCCAGCATTTT.

In the case of this clone: A read error may produce the germline difference seen at one junction end. V usage is TRBV5-1 and J usage is TRBJ1-2; unclear D gene. The CDR3 loop spans 14 amino acids. Germline CDR1 is SGHRS and CDR2 is YFSETQ. CDR3 residues: CASSLAPGNYGYTF. The CDR3, as DNA: TGCGCCAGCAGCTTGGCCCCGGGTAACTACGGCTACACCTTC.

For the CDR3, the DNA is TGCGCCAGCAGCCGTGAGCAGGGCACTGAAGCTTTCTTT. Amino acid sequence: CASSREQGTEAFF. The chain recombines TRBV5-1 with TRBJ1-1; the D gene is possibly TRBD1 (5 bases). The length of the CDR3 is 13 residues. Trimming cost V 4 bases and J 4 bases, with 11 bases left between them. Germline V gives CDR1 SGHRS, CDR2 YFSETQ.

V gene TRBV7-2 combines with J gene TRBJ1-1; 10 bases align to TRBD1. Germline assignment: CDR1 SGHTA and CDR2 FQGNSA. The CDR3 has 13 residues. Trimming at V came to 5 bases and at J to 10 bases, leaving 7 bases not matched to a gene. This CDR3 is CASSDRGRRGAFF. CDR3 nucleotide sequence: TGTGCCAGCAGCGACAGGGGGCGCAGAGGAGCTTTCTTT.

This chain joins TRBV30 and TRBJ2-1; tentative D call: TRBD1 (6 bases). The CDR3 extends over 13 amino acids. Germline CDR1 GTSNPN, CDR2 SVGIG (reference sequence). Trimming shortened V by 0 bases and J by 7 bases, and 10 bases separated the two germline ends. For the CDR3, the DNA is TGTGCCTGGAGTGTACTGCAGGGGAATGAGCAGTTCTTC. Translated, it gives CAWSVLQGNEQFF. The entire variable domain, with the rest obtained from reference TRBV30 and TRBJ2-1, is as follows: SQTIHQWPATLVQPVGSPLSLECTVEGTSNPNLYWYRQAAGRGLQLLFYSVGIGQISSEVPQNLSASRPQDRQFILSSKKLLLSDSGFYLCAWSVLQGNEQFFGPGTRLTVL.

The chain employs TRBV28 and TRBJ2-1, with TRBD2 matching over 12 bases. The germline V gene has CDR1 MDHEN and CDR2 SYDVKM. V gave up 6 bases and J gave up 4 bases; unmatched junction bases: 4. There are 15 residues in the CDR3. The CDR3 DNA reads as TGTGCCAGCAGGAGGACTAGCGGGGTATACAATGAGCAGTTCTTC. Its protein is CASRRTSGVYNEQFF.

This chain uses TRBV6-4 with TRBJ2-6; D is ambiguous. Germline V gene lookup returns CDR1 MRHNA and CDR2 SNTAGT. The V end lost 4 bases, the J end lost 0 bases, and 10 bases lay between the germline ends. The CDR3 is made up of 16 amino acids. Here the CDR3 reads CASSGSTSSGANVLTF. CDR3 bases: TGTGCCAGCAGTGGTAGCACCAGCTCTGGGGCCAACGTCCTGACTTTC.